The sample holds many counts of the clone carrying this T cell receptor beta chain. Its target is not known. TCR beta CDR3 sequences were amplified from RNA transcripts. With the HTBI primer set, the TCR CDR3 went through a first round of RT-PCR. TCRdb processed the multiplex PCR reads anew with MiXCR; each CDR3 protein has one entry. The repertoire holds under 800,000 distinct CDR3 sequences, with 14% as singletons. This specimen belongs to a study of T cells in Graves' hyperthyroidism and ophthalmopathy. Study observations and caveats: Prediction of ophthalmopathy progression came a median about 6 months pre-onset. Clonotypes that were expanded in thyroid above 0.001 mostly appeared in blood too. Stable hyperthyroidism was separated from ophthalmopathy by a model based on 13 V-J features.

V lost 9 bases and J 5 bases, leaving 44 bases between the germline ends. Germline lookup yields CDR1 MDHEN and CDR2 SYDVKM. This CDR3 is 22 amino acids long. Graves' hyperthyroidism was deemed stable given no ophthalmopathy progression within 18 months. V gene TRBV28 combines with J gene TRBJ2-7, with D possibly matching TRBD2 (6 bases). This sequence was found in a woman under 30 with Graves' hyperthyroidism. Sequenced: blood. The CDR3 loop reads CARPRLVGRALKGNFCSDEQYF. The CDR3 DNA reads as TGTGCCAGGCCACGACTAGTGGGGAGAGCACTTAAAGGGAATTTTTGCTCAGACGAGCAGTACTTC.